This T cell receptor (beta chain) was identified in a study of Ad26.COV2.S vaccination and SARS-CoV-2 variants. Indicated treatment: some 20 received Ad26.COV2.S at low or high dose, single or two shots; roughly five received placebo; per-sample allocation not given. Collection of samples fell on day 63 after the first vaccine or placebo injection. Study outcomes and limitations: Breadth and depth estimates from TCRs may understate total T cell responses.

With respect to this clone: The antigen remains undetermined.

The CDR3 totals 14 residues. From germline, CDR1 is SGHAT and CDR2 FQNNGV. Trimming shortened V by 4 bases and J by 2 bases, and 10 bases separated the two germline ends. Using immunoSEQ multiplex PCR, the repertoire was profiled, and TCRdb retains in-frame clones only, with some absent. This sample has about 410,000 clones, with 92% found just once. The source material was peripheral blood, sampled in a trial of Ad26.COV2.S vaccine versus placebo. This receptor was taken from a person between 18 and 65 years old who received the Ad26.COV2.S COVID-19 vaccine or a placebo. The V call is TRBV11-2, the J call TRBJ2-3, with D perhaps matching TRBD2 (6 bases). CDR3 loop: CASSWRAYTDTQYF. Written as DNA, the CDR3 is TGTGCCAGCAGCTGGAGGGCCTACACAGATACGCAGTATTTT.